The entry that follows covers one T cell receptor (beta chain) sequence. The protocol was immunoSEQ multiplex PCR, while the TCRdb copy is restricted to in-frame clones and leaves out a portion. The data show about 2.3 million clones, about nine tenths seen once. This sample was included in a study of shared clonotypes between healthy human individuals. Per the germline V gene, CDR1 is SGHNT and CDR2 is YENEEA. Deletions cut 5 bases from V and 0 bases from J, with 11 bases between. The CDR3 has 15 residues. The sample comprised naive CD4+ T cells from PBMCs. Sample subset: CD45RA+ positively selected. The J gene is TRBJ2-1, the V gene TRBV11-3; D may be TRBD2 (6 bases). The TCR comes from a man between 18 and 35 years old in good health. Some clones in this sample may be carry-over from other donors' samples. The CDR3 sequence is CASSIERASYNEQFF. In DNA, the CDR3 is TGTGCCAGCAGCATCGAGCGGGCCTCCTACAATGAGCAGTTCTTC.